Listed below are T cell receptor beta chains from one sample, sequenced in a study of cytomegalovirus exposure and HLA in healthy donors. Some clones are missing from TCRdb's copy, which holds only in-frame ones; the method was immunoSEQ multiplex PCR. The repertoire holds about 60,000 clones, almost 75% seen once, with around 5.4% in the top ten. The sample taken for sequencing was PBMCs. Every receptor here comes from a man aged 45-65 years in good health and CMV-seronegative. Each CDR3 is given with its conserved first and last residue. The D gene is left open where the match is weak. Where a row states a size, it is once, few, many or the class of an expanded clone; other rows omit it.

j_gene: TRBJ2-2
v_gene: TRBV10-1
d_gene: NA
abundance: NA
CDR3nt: TGCGCCAGCAGTGCTAGTGGACTCCCTCCGACCGGGGAGCTGTTTTTT
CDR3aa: CASSASGLPPTGELFF

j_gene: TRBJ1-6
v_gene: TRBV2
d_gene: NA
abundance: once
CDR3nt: TGTGCCAGCAGTGATGGGGAGGGGAGGATGAATAATTCACCCCTCCACTTT
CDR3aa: CASSDGEGRMNNSPLHF

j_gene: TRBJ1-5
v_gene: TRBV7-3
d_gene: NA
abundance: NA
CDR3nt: TGTGCCAGCAGCTTAGCGGGTGGTCTTCAGCCCCAGCATTTT
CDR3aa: CASSLAGGLQPQHF

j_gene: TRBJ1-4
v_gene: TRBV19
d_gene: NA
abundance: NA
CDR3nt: TGTGCCAGTACCAAAGGGAGACAGGAAAGGTTGGAAAAACTGTTTTTT
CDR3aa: CASTKGRQERLEKLFF

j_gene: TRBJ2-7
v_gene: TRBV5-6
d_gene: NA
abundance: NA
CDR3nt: TGTGCCAGCAGCTTTGTTGGGAGCTCCTACGAGCAGTACTTC
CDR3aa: CASSFVGSSYEQYF

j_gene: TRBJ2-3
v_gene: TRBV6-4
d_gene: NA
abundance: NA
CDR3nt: TGTGCCAGCAGTGACGGTGCGGAGGATACGCAGTATTTT
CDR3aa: CASSDGAEDTQYF

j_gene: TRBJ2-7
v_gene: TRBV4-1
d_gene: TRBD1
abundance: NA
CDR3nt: TGCGCCAGCAGCCAAGATCGACAGGGCCTCTCCTACGAGCAGTACTTC
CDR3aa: CASSQDRQGLSYEQYF

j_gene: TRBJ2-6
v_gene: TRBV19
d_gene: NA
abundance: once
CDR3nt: TGTGCCAGTAGGCCACAGGATTCTGGGGCCAACGTCCTGACTTTC
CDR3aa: CASRPQDSGANVLTF

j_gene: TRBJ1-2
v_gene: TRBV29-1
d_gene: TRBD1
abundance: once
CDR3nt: TGCAGCGTTTCCGGGACAGGCGGGTCTAACTATGGCTACACCTTC
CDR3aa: CSVSGTGGSNYGYTF

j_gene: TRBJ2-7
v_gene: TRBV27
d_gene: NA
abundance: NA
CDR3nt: TGTGCCAGCAGTTTTCTGGGGGCGATGAACGAGCAGTACTTC
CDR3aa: CASSFLGAMNEQYF

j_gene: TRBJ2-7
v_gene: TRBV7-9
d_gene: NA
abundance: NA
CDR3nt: TGTGCCAGCAGCTCATGGACTAACTACTACGAGCAGTACTTC
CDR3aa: CASSSWTNYYEQYF

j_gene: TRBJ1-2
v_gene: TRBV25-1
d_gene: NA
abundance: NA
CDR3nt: TGTGCCAGCAGTGAATTAGTTCGCGGCTACACCTTC
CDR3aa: CASSELVRGYTF

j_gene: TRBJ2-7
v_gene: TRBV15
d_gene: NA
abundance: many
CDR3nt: TGTGCCACCAGCAGAGGCCAGGGTGTCGCCTACGAGCAGTACTTC
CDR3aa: CATSRGQGVAYEQYF

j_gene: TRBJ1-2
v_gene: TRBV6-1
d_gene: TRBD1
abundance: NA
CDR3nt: TGTGCCAGCAGCCGGGACAGGGACTATGGCTACACCTTC
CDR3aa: CASSRDRDYGYTF